These T cell receptor beta chains were read from a single sample in a study of T-cell memory formation after mild COVID-19. TCRdb re-called the 5' RACE reads with MiXCR, one entry per CDR3 protein. The sample carries 400,000 to 550,000 distinct CDR3 sequences, roughly 25% recorded once. The sequencing input was PBMCs or a T cell subset sorted from them (not recorded which). These receptors all come from an adult woman who had mild COVID-19 (a few samples of this study predate the infection). Cell type and time point are not known. CDR3s include the opening cysteine and the closing phenylalanine or tryptophan. Fields, in order: V gene, D gene, clone size, J gene, CDR3 DNA, CDR3 protein. D genes are given only for firm matches. Size is stated for part of the rows, as once, few or many counts, or as a class when the clone is expanded.

V gene: TRBV20-1
D gene: TRBD2
clone size: few
J gene: TRBJ2-7
CDR3 DNA: TGCAGTGCGGACGGGACTAGCGGAAGCTCCTACGAGCAGTACTTC
CDR3 protein: CSADGTSGSSYEQYF

V gene: TRBV24-1
D gene: TRBD1
clone size: -
J gene: TRBJ2-7
CDR3 DNA: TGTGCCACCAGTGATTCCCGACAGGGAAGTTACGAGCAGTACTTC
CDR3 protein: CATSDSRQGSYEQYF

V gene: TRBV7-6
D gene: TRBD2
clone size: -
J gene: TRBJ2-3
CDR3 DNA: TGTGCCAGCAGCTTGAGGGAGACTAGCGGGATCTCAGATACGCAGTATTTT
CDR3 protein: CASSLRETSGISDTQYF

V gene: TRBV24-1
D gene: -
clone size: -
J gene: TRBJ2-2
CDR3 DNA: TGTGCCACCAGTGATGGAAGACAGGTAACCGGGGAGCTGTTTTTT
CDR3 protein: CATSDGRQVTGELFF

V gene: TRBV27
D gene: -
clone size: -
J gene: TRBJ2-7
CDR3 DNA: TGTGCCAGCAGTTTATTTGCATTCTACGAGCAGTACTTC
CDR3 protein: CASSLFAFYEQYF

V gene: TRBV18
D gene: -
clone size: few
J gene: TRBJ2-7
CDR3 DNA: TGTGCCAGCTCACCAGACCCCGGCCGCTCCTACGAGCAGTACTTC
CDR3 protein: CASSPDPGRSYEQYF

V gene: TRBV9
D gene: TRBD1
clone size: -
J gene: TRBJ1-6
CDR3 DNA: TGTGCCAGCAGCGATGGACAGGGCGGGTCACCCCTCCACTTT
CDR3 protein: CASSDGQGGSPLHF

V gene: TRBV20-1
D gene: -
clone size: few
J gene: TRBJ2-6
CDR3 DNA: TGCAGTGCTAGTTTGGGTTTAGGGGTTCTAGGGGCCAACGTCCTGACTTTC
CDR3 protein: CSASLGLGVLGANVLTF

V gene: TRBV15
D gene: -
clone size: -
J gene: TRBJ2-7
CDR3 DNA: TGTGCCACCAGCAGAGCACAGGGAGCCTACGAGCAGTACTTC
CDR3 protein: CATSRAQGAYEQYF

V gene: TRBV6-5
D gene: TRBD1
clone size: many
J gene: TRBJ1-6
CDR3 DNA: TGTGCCAGCAGTTACCAGCAGGGGGCCACGTATAATTCACCCCTCCACTTT
CDR3 protein: CASSYQQGATYNSPLHF

V gene: TRBV10-3
D gene: -
clone size: few
J gene: TRBJ2-1
CDR3 DNA: TGTGCCATCAGGGACAGTAGGCCCTACAATGAGCAGTTCTTC
CDR3 protein: CAIRDSRPYNEQFF

V gene: TRBV6-2/TRBV6-3
D gene: -
clone size: few
J gene: TRBJ2-6
CDR3 DNA: TGTGCCAGCAGTTACTCGAGGCAGAAGGCCAACGTCCTGACTTTC
CDR3 protein: CASSYSRQKANVLTF

V gene: TRBV6-5
D gene: -
clone size: -
J gene: TRBJ2-5
CDR3 DNA: TGTGCCAGCGTGGGAGGCGAGACCCAGTACTTC
CDR3 protein: CASVGGETQYF

V gene: TRBV5-1
D gene: TRBD2
clone size: few
J gene: TRBJ2-3
CDR3 DNA: TGCGCCAGCAGCTTCCCCCTAGCGGGACTCACAGATACGCAGTATTTT
CDR3 protein: CASSFPLAGLTDTQYF

V gene: TRBV6-6
D gene: -
clone size: -
J gene: TRBJ1-1
CDR3 DNA: TGTGCCAGCAGTTACTCCGCATCTGAAGCTTTCTTT
CDR3 protein: CASSYSASEAFF

V gene: TRBV7-8
D gene: TRBD2
clone size: -
J gene: TRBJ2-5
CDR3 DNA: TGTGCCAGCAGCTTAGCGCGGTGGGGGGGAGCGGAGACCCAGTACTTC
CDR3 protein: CASSLARWGGAETQYF

V gene: TRBV7-6
D gene: TRBD1
clone size: -
J gene: TRBJ2-3
CDR3 DNA: TGTGCCAGCAGCTCGACAGGGCCTGCGCAGTATTTT
CDR3 protein: CASSSTGPAQYF

V gene: TRBV5-1
D gene: -
clone size: many
J gene: TRBJ2-7
CDR3 DNA: TGCGCCAGCAGCCAGGGAGGCTTTTACGAGCAGTACTTC
CDR3 protein: CASSQGGFYEQYF

V gene: TRBV24-1
D gene: TRBD1
clone size: -
J gene: TRBJ1-2
CDR3 DNA: TGTGCCACCAGTTCGGGACAGGGAAGCTCTGGCTACACCTTC
CDR3 protein: CATSSGQGSSGYTF

V gene: TRBV24-1
D gene: -
clone size: few
J gene: TRBJ1-1
CDR3 DNA: TGTGCCACCCGGCCCGGGACGCCGAACACTGAAGCTTTCTTT
CDR3 protein: CATRPGTPNTEAFF

V gene: TRBV14
D gene: -
clone size: -
J gene: TRBJ2-7
CDR3 DNA: TGTGCCAGCAGCCAAGGAGTCAGGGGCGGCTACTACGAGCAGTACTTC
CDR3 protein: CASSQGVRGGYYEQYF

V gene: TRBV7-3
D gene: TRBD2
clone size: many
J gene: TRBJ2-7
CDR3 DNA: TGTGCCAGCAGTCGCGGCGGGGGTTTTACCTACGAGCAGTACTTC
CDR3 protein: CASSRGGGFTYEQYF

V gene: TRBV24-1
D gene: -
clone size: -
J gene: TRBJ2-3
CDR3 DNA: TGTGCCACAACTCCGACAGACACAGATACGCAGTATTTT
CDR3 protein: CATTPTDTDTQYF

V gene: TRBV4-2
D gene: -
clone size: -
J gene: TRBJ1-5
CDR3 DNA: TGTGCCAGCAGCCAAGCCCCGCAGGGTAGCAATCAGCCCCAGCATTTT
CDR3 protein: CASSQAPQGSNQPQHF

V gene: TRBV2
D gene: -
clone size: few
J gene: TRBJ2-3
CDR3 DNA: TGTGGGGGGGGCGGCGATACGCAGTATTTT
CDR3 protein: CGGGGDTQYF

V gene: TRBV12-3/TRBV12-4
D gene: TRBD2
clone size: -
J gene: TRBJ2-3
CDR3 DNA: TGTGCCAGCAGTTTTGGCCTAGCGGGGGGCCAGGGGACGCAGTATTTT
CDR3 protein: CASSFGLAGGQGTQYF

V gene: TRBV4-1
D gene: -
clone size: -
J gene: TRBJ1-2
CDR3 DNA: TGCGCCAGCAGCCAAGATAGGCTGGACGGCTACACCTTC
CDR3 protein: CASSQDRLDGYTF

V gene: TRBV6-6
D gene: TRBD2
clone size: few
J gene: TRBJ2-5
CDR3 DNA: TGTGCCAGCAGAACGGGACTAGATCAAGAGACCCAGTACTTC
CDR3 protein: CASRTGLDQETQYF

V gene: TRBV19
D gene: -
clone size: -
J gene: TRBJ1-5
CDR3 DNA: TGTGCCAGTAGTATAGGGGACTTCTATCAGCCCCAGCATTTT
CDR3 protein: CASSIGDFYQPQHF

V gene: TRBV14
D gene: -
clone size: -
J gene: TRBJ2-7
CDR3 DNA: TGTGCCAGCAGCCAAGAAGGACAGCTCACAAAATACGAGCAGTACTTC
CDR3 protein: CASSQEGQLTKYEQYF

V gene: TRBV5-4
D gene: -
clone size: few
J gene: TRBJ2-2
CDR3 DNA: TGTGCCAGCAGCTCCCTTTATGGGGCCTTCACCGGGGAGCTGTTTTTT
CDR3 protein: CASSSLYGAFTGELFF

V gene: TRBV24-1
D gene: TRBD1
clone size: -
J gene: TRBJ2-1
CDR3 DNA: TGTGCCACCAGTGGGGGACAGGGGGAAACAAGCTCCTACAATGAGCAGTTCTTC
CDR3 protein: CATSGGQGETSSYNEQFF

V gene: TRBV12-3/TRBV12-4
D gene: TRBD2
clone size: many
J gene: TRBJ2-1
CDR3 DNA: TGTGCCAGCAGTAGGGGAGGGAGCTACAATGAGCAGTTCTTC
CDR3 protein: CASSRGGSYNEQFF

V gene: TRBV29-1
D gene: -
clone size: -
J gene: TRBJ2-1
CDR3 DNA: TGCAGCGTTGAAGATGGTCGGGTTAGCGGCCTGGGTGAGCAGTTCTTC
CDR3 protein: CSVEDGRVSGLGEQFF

V gene: TRBV12-3/TRBV12-4
D gene: TRBD1
clone size: few
J gene: TRBJ2-1
CDR3 DNA: TGTGCCAGCAGTCCTACAGGGGCGCCAGATGAGCAGTTCTTC
CDR3 protein: CASSPTGAPDEQFF

V gene: TRBV14
D gene: TRBD2
clone size: few
J gene: TRBJ2-3
CDR3 DNA: TGTGCCAGCAGCCCGGGACTAGCGGGGTCAGTTACGCAGTATTTT
CDR3 protein: CASSPGLAGSVTQYF

V gene: TRBV4-3
D gene: TRBD2
clone size: -
J gene: TRBJ2-7
CDR3 DNA: TGCGCCAGCAGCCAAGGGGGAGGGCTAGCGGGACAACCTCCCACCTACGAGCAGTACTTC
CDR3 protein: CASSQGGGLAGQPPTYEQYF

V gene: TRBV7-2
D gene: -
clone size: -
J gene: TRBJ2-1
CDR3 DNA: TGTGCCAGCAGCCTACCCGGCGGGCGGGAAAATGAGCAGTTCTTC
CDR3 protein: CASSLPGGRENEQFF

V gene: TRBV7-2
D gene: -
clone size: few
J gene: TRBJ2-3
CDR3 DNA: TGTGCCAGCGGGTCAGCTAGCACAGATACGCAGTATTTT
CDR3 protein: CASGSASTDTQYF

V gene: TRBV7-2
D gene: -
clone size: -
J gene: TRBJ2-7
CDR3 DNA: TGTGCCAGCACCCTCCAGGGATACGAGCAGTACTTC
CDR3 protein: CASTLQGYEQYF

V gene: TRBV5-4
D gene: -
clone size: many
J gene: TRBJ1-6
CDR3 DNA: TGTGCCAGCAGCTTGGACCCGACCCTCGCAAATTCACCCCTCCACTTT
CDR3 protein: CASSLDPTLANSPLHF

V gene: TRBV7-2
D gene: -
clone size: few
J gene: TRBJ2-2
CDR3 DNA: TGTGCCAGCAGCTTAGCGCTGGGACATAAGAACACCGGGGAGCTGTTTTTT
CDR3 protein: CASSLALGHKNTGELFF

V gene: TRBV7-9
D gene: -
clone size: -
J gene: TRBJ2-7
CDR3 DNA: TGTGCCGAGGGGCGGGACGGCTACGAGCAGTACTTC
CDR3 protein: CAEGRDGYEQYF

V gene: TRBV6-2/TRBV6-3
D gene: TRBD1
clone size: -
J gene: TRBJ2-1
CDR3 DNA: TGTGCCAGCAGAACCTACAGGGGGGAATCCTACAATGAGCAGTTCTTC
CDR3 protein: CASRTYRGESYNEQFF

V gene: TRBV7-9
D gene: -
clone size: -
J gene: TRBJ1-2
CDR3 DNA: TGTGCCAGCAGCTTAGTGCCCGACGGCTACACCTTC
CDR3 protein: CASSLVPDGYTF

V gene: TRBV18
D gene: -
clone size: -
J gene: TRBJ2-1
CDR3 DNA: TGTGCCAGCTCACCGGCGTTATCGAATGAGCAGTTCTTC
CDR3 protein: CASSPALSNEQFF

V gene: TRBV24-1
D gene: TRBD1
clone size: -
J gene: TRBJ2-7
CDR3 DNA: TGTGCCACCAGTGACTACACCCCCGGGACAGGGAAGGACGAGCAGTACTTC
CDR3 protein: CATSDYTPGTGKDEQYF

V gene: TRBV29-1
D gene: TRBD2
clone size: -
J gene: TRBJ2-1
CDR3 DNA: TGCAGCGTTGAGGGGCTAGCGGGAGGGCCCGGGAATGAGCAGTTCTTC
CDR3 protein: CSVEGLAGGPGNEQFF

V gene: TRBV7-9
D gene: -
clone size: -
J gene: TRBJ2-1
CDR3 DNA: TGTGCCAGCAGCTTAGCAGGCGGGCGGTACAGTGAGCAGTTCTTC
CDR3 protein: CASSLAGGRYSEQFF

V gene: TRBV21-1
D gene: -
clone size: few
J gene: TRBJ2-5
CDR3 DNA: TGTGCCAGCAGCAATCGGACAGACCAAGAGACCCAGTACTTC
CDR3 protein: CASSNRTDQETQYF